One and the same sample provided the 27 T cell receptor beta chains below, sequenced in a study of OX40 agonist ivuxolimab in advanced cancers. Sequencing was performed with immunoSEQ multiplex PCR; in TCRdb, only in-frame clones are kept and a portion is missing. The data contain about 62,000 clones, less than 85% of them singletons. The material was CD4+ or CD8+ T cells sorted from blood, obtained in a trial of the OX40 agonist ivuxolimab. Every receptor here comes from an adult with an advanced solid tumor such as melanoma, head and neck, liver or kidney cancer.

The chain uses TRBV5-5 and TRBJ1-2; the match to TRBD1 covers 7 bases. Germline loops: CDR1 SGHKS, CDR2 YYEKEE (reference sequence). The CDR3 totals 15 residues. V lost 4 bases to trimming and J lost 4 bases; unmatched junction nucleotides: 10. The CDR3 DNA is TGTGCCAGCAGCCCGCGCCAGGGACAGCCCTATGGCTACACCTTC. Translation: CASSPRQGQPYGYTF.

The gene calls are TRBV7-9 and TRBJ1-3, with D uncertain. CDR1 is SEHNR, CDR2 FQNEAQ, per germline (reference sequence). V shed 4 bases and J shed 0 bases, with 13 bases lying between them. The CDR3 loop spans 16 amino acids. CDR3 in amino acids: CASSSLVINSGNTIYF. The CDR3 DNA is TGTGCCAGCAGCTCACTCGTGATCAACTCTGGAAACACCATATATTTT.

In DNA form, the CDR3 reads TGTGCCAGCAGTGGACTAGGCCTTAGCGAGCAGTTCTTC. Its protein is CASSGLGLSEQFF. V usage is TRBV2 and J usage is TRBJ2-1; possible D gene TRBD2, 6 bases. CDR3 size: 13 residues. Germline V CDR1 and CDR2: SNHLY, FYNNEI. V lost 4 bases and J 10 bases, leaving 14 bases between the germline ends.

The chain recombines TRBV4-1 with TRBJ2-2; 12 nucleotides line up with TRBD2. Germline loops: CDR1 MGHRA, CDR2 YSYEKL. V lost 5 bases, J lost 7 bases, and 14 bases stayed unmatched. The CDR3 sequence is 18 residues long. Here the CDR3 DNA reads TGCGCCAGCAGCGCACGACTAGCGGGAGATTCGGGGATCGGGGAGCTGTTTTTT. Encoded protein: CASSARLAGDSGIGELFF.

The V and J genes are TRBV29-1 and TRBJ2-1; D remains unclear. Germline V lookup: CDR1 SQVTM, CDR2 ANQGSEA. V gave up 3 bases and J gave up 7 bases, with 13 bases separating them. There are 13 residues in the CDR3. As DNA, the CDR3 is TGCAGCGTTGACGTCGGTTTGTGGAATGAGCAGTTCTTC. It codes for CSVDVGLWNEQFF.

This clone was seen a handful of times. The DNA for the CDR3 is TGCGCCAGCAGCCAAGGGGGAGGTCGGGCCTACGAGCAGTACTTC. The encoded protein is CASSQGGGRAYEQYF. The chain carries TRBV4-3 and TRBJ2-7, with D possibly matching TRBD2 (6 bases). The CDR3 spans 15 residues. Germline CDR1 is LGHNA and CDR2 is YSLEER. Trimming took off 1 base at V and 2 bases at J, with 12 bases between the two ends.

The chain has TRBV15 and TRBJ2-5, with 9 bases lining up with TRBD2. After removal of 6 bases from V and 4 bases from J, the junction contained 12 bases not matched to a gene. Germline V gene data show CDR1 as LNHNV and CDR2 as YYDKDF (reference sequence). CDR3 length: 16 residues. The CDR3: CATSALSGRNLETQYF. CDR3 nucleotide sequence: TGTGCCACCAGTGCCCTTAGCGGGAGAAATTTAGAGACCCAGTACTTC.

This clone occurred a few times. V is TRBV11-2 and J is TRBJ2-7; D unresolved. Germline assignment: CDR1 SGHAT and CDR2 FQNNGV. There are 13 residues in the CDR3. Trimming removed 1 base at V and 2 bases at J, with 6 bases between. The CDR3 DNA follows: TGTGCCAGCAGCTTAGGGTCAGCCTACGAGCAGTACTTC. Amino acids: CASSLGSAYEQYF.

The V gene is TRBV7-9, the J gene TRBJ1-2; D call uncertain. There are 13 residues in the CDR3. Germline V gene data show CDR1 as SEHNR and CDR2 as FQNEAQ (reference sequence). The germline V and J ends were trimmed by 7 bases and 1 base, with 10 bases remaining between them. The CDR3 DNA sequence: TGTGCCAGCACGCTGGCAGTTAACTATGGCTACACCTTC. This translates into CASTLAVNYGYTF.

This chain uses TRBV6-5 with TRBJ2-3, with D perhaps matching TRBD2 (7 bases). V lost 2 bases and J lost 1, with 13 bases in between. In germline, CDR1 is MNHEY, CDR2 SVGAGI. The length of the CDR3 is 16 residues. CDR3 in DNA: TGTGCCAGCAGTTACGGCCGCGGGGGCGGCACAGATACGCAGTATTTT. Protein sequence: CASSYGRGGGTDTQYF.

This chain links TRBV5-4 with TRBJ2-5; 7 nucleotides align to TRBD2. Looked up from germline, CDR1 is SGHNT and CDR2 is YYREEE (reference sequence). CDR3 size: 15 residues. V lost 4 bases to trimming and J lost 5 bases; unmatched junction nucleotides: 11. DNA of the CDR3: TGTGCCAGCAGCAGCCATTCGGCGGGGGTGGAGACCCAGTACTTC. It translates to CASSSHSAGVETQYF.

This rearrangement joins TRBV6-1 to TRBJ1-4; no definite D call. This CDR3 spans 14 amino acids. Trimming left V 3 bases short and J 8 bases short, with 13 bases between. Germline loops: CDR1 MNHNS, CDR2 SASEGT. For the CDR3, the DNA is TGTGCCAGCAGTGATGGGCGGGAATCCGAAAAACTGTTTTTT. Protein: CASSDGRESEKLFF.

The sample holds a few counts of this clone. The V call is TRBV6-1, the J call TRBJ1-3, with 7 positions matching TRBD1. The V gene's germline CDR1 is MNHNS and CDR2 SASEGT. The CDR3 runs to 17 residues. The V gene end was trimmed by 3 bases and the J gene end by 0 bases; junction bases not matched to a gene: 8. The chain's CDR3 is CASSDWTGQRSGNTIYF. CDR3 bases: TGTGCCAGCAGTGACTGGACGGGACAGCGCTCTGGAAACACCATATATTTT.

This chain links TRBV5-4 with TRBJ2-3, with 11 bases that match TRBD2. V dropped 3 bases and J dropped 5; count of bases not matched to a gene: 11. This CDR3 contains 17 residues. Germline V gene data show CDR1 as SGHNT and CDR2 as YYREEE (reference sequence). DNA of the CDR3: TGTGCCAGCAGCTCTAGTAGCGGGAGGGCCGGTAGAGATACGCAGTATTTT. This translates into CASSSSSGRAGRDTQYF.

This clone was seen a single time. The rearrangement joins TRBV5-1 to TRBJ2-3; TRBD2 aligns across 7 bases. Germline V CDR1 and CDR2: SGHRS, YFSETQ. The V gene end was trimmed by 0 bases and the J gene end by 0 bases; junction bases not matched to a gene: 1. CDR3 length equals 15 residues. Here the CDR3 reads CASSLGEGSTDTQYF. As DNA, the CDR3 is TGCGCCAGCAGCTTGGGGGAGGGGAGCACAGATACGCAGTATTTT.

There are a few counts of this clone. This chain connects TRBV28 to TRBJ2-3; D perhaps matches TRBD1 (8 bases). The V end lost 5 bases, the J end lost 5 bases, and 17 bases lay between the germline ends. The length of the CDR3 is 15 residues. Germline V CDR1 and CDR2: MDHEN, SYDVKM. The DNA of the CDR3 is TGTGCCAGCAGTGCTGAACAGGGGGGGAGAGATACGCAGTATTTT. Its protein is CASSAEQGGRDTQYF.

This chain joins TRBV23-1 and TRBJ2-5, with TRBD2 as a possible D gene (6 bases). TRBV23-1 is an open reading frame whose function is uncertain. The V end lost 0 bases, the J end lost 1 base, and 6 bases lay between the germline ends. The length of the CDR3 is 14 residues. DNA of the CDR3: TGCGCCAGCAGTCAATCGCGGGGCCAAGAGACCCAGTACTTC. It codes for CASSQSRGQETQYF.

The chain employs TRBV25-1 and TRBJ2-7, with D tentatively TRBD1 or TRBD2 (6 bases each). CDR1 is MGHDK, CDR2 SYGVNS, per germline. The CDR3 sequence is 14 residues long. The germline V and J ends were trimmed by 3 bases and 0 bases, with 9 bases remaining between them. The CDR3 here is CASSDEGGSYEQYF. The DNA for the CDR3 is TGTGCCAGCAGTGACGAGGGGGGCTCCTACGAGCAGTACTTC.

This clone appeared a single time. This sequence joins TRBV9 and TRBJ2-1; TRBD1 matches at 7 bases. There are 15 residues in the CDR3. Trimming cost V 2 bases and J 9 bases; bases outside gene matches: 11. Germline lookup yields CDR1 SGDLS and CDR2 YYNGEE. Here the CDR3 DNA reads TGTGCCAGCAGCGTGTGGGCGGTAGGGGGCAGTGAGCAGTTCTTC. Amino acids: CASSVWAVGGSEQFF.

The rearrangement links TRBV6-5 to TRBJ2-1; the D gene could be TRBD1 or TRBD2 (6 bases each). CDR3 length: 16 amino acids. The germline V and J ends were trimmed by 4 bases and 4 bases, with 17 bases remaining between them. CDR1 is MNHEY and CDR2 is SVGAGI in the germline V gene. CDR3 residues: CASSLTGSAGYNEQFF. The CDR3 nucleotides read TGTGCCAGCAGTTTAACAGGGTCAGCGGGTTACAATGAGCAGTTCTTC.

The DNA for the CDR3 is TGTGCCAGCAGCCCCAGGACAGGGTATAATTCACCCCTCCACTTT. This codes for CASSPRTGYNSPLHF. The chain recombines TRBV7-2 with TRBJ1-6, with TRBD1 matching over 8 bases. Trimming removed 5 bases from V and 4 bases from J; junction bases left unmatched: 4. This CDR3 spans 15 amino acids. Germline V CDR1 and CDR2: SGHTA, FQGNSA.

This clone was observed a few times. The rearrangement links TRBV18 to TRBJ1-1; maybe TRBD1 (5 bases). Trimming took 1 base from V and 2 from J, leaving 8 bases between them. Germline CDR1 and CDR2: KGHSH and LQKENI. The length of the CDR3 is 14 residues. The CDR3 coding sequence is TGTGCCAGCTCACCACAGGGGTCCAACACTGAAGCTTTCTTT. Protein product: CASSPQGSNTEAFF.

V usage is TRBV10-3 and J usage is TRBJ1-6; no reliable D call. Germline V gene data show CDR1 as ENHRY and CDR2 as SYGVKD. V was pared by 6 bases and J by 6 bases, with 9 bases between. The CDR3 consists of 13 residues. The CDR3 sequence: CAISAQPNSPLHF. The CDR3 DNA reads TGTGCCATCAGCGCCCAGCCTAATTCACCCCTCCACTTT.

This clone was seen just once. V gene TRBV28 combines with J gene TRBJ1-3; 8 bases agree with TRBD1. Germline V gives CDR1 MDHEN, CDR2 SYDVKM. J gave up 2 bases and V 5 bases, and 11 bases lay outside the gene matches. This CDR3 comprises 17 residues. Here the CDR3 reads CASSGDRSLRAGNTIYF. The CDR3 bases are TGTGCCAGCAGTGGGGACAGGTCTCTTCGGGCTGGAAACACCATATATTTT.

This chain connects TRBV9 to TRBJ1-2; D unresolved. From germline, CDR1 is SGDLS and CDR2 YYNGEE. The CDR3 extends over 14 amino acids. With 5 bases removed from V and 2 bases from J, the gap between germline ends came to 13 bases. CDR3 amino acids: CASSGVRTNYGYTF. In DNA, the CDR3 is TGTGCCAGCAGTGGCGTTAGGACGAACTATGGCTACACCTTC.

The chain has TRBV7-2 and TRBJ2-3; possibly TRBD1 for D (6 bases). The V gene lost 1 base and the J gene lost 2 bases, with 13 bases spanning the gap. Germline lookup yields CDR1 SGHTA and CDR2 FQGNSA. This CDR3 spans 16 amino acids. The CDR3 loop reads CASSLGTAYITDTQYF. DNA of the CDR3: TGTGCCAGCAGCTTAGGGACAGCCTATATCACAGATACGCAGTATTTT.

The chain joins TRBV15 to TRBJ2-2; D not certain. The CDR3 totals 16 residues. V was shortened by 0 bases and J by 1 base, with 9 bases between the two germline ends. CDR1 is LNHNV, CDR2 YYDKDF, per germline (reference sequence). In DNA form, the CDR3 reads TGTGCCACCAGCAGAGATTTTTGGGAGAACACCGGGGAGCTGTTTTTT. Its protein product is CATSRDFWENTGELFF.